The rows below give T cell receptor beta chains drawn from one sample of a study of human T cells and chemical hapten exposure. MiXCR, applied by TCRdb to the RACE reads, yields one record per CDR3 protein. The sample includes about 61,000 distinct CDR3 sequences, around 7% of them seen just once. The sequencing here drew on whole blood, taken in connection with sensitization to the hapten diphenylcyclopropenone (DPC). These receptors all come from a woman under 40 with alopecia areata. Some clones in this sample may be carry-over from other donors' samples. Each CDR3 is given with its conserved first and last residue. A D gene is named only where the DNA matches it firmly. A row's size may be missing; if present it is once, few, many or a size class.

cdr3_aa cdr3_nt j_call d_call v_call clone_size
CAISDRVSNEKLFF TGTGCCATCAGTGATCGGGTCAGTAATGAAAAACTGTTTTTT TRBJ1-4 - TRBV10-3 -
CSVEDRSRGYGYTF TGCAGCGTTGAAGATCGGTCGAGGGGGTATGGCTACACCTTC TRBJ1-2 - TRBV29-1 few
CASSWPGQHLNYGYTF TGTGCCAGCAGTTGGCCGGGACAACATCTTAACTATGGCTACACCTTC TRBJ1-2 - TRBV6-2/TRBV6-3 many
CASSVAGQGSGYTF TGTGCCAGCAGCGTAGCGGGACAGGGATCGGGCTACACCTTC TRBJ1-2 TRBD1 TRBV9 few
CASSYSRQANEKLFF TGTGCCAGCAGTTACTCGAGACAGGCTAATGAAAAACTGTTTTTT TRBJ1-4 - TRBV6-5 many
CATSGTDTGELFF TGTGCCACCTCCGGGACAGACACCGGGGAGCTGTTTTTT TRBJ2-2 TRBD1 TRBV24-1 few
CASSYSGYPKPNQPQHF TGTGCCAGCAGTTACTCCGGCTACCCTAAACCTAATCAGCCCCAGCATTTT TRBJ1-5 - TRBV6-6 many
CASSPFRTGNGDTF TGTGCCAGCAGCCCTTTTAGGACAGGCAATGGCGACACCTTC TRBJ1-2 TRBD1 TRBV12-3/TRBV12-4 -
CASSLVSRGPNTGELFF TGTGCCAGCAGTTTAGTATCCCGGGGACCGAACACCGGGGAGCTGTTTTTT TRBJ2-2 - TRBV12-3/TRBV12-4 many
CSARGPDNQPQHF TGCAGTGCTAGAGGGCCAGATAATCAGCCCCAGCATTTT TRBJ1-5 - TRBV20-1 few
CASSPLLGGTSGEQYF TGCGCCAGCAGCCCCTTACTGGGGGGTACGAGTGGCGAGCAGTACTTC TRBJ2-7 - TRBV5-1 many
CASSRSGTGTREQYF TGTGCCAGCAGTAGATCCGGGACAGGGACGCGCGAGCAGTACTTC TRBJ2-7 TRBD1 TRBV25-1 many
CASSRSQGPTEAFF TGTGCCAGCAGCCGTTCCCAGGGCCCCACTGAAGCTTTCTTT TRBJ1-1 - TRBV3-1 many
CASCMEGGSYNEQFF TGCGCCAGCTGCATGGAGGGGGGATCCTACAATGAGCAGTTCTTC TRBJ2-1 - TRBV5-1 many
CSVEEPGLENGYTF TGCAGCGTTGAAGAGCCGGGATTGGAGAATGGCTACACCTTC TRBJ1-2 - TRBV29-1 few
CATGSTGEDTEAFF TGTGCCACCGGATCAACAGGGGAGGACACTGAAGCTTTCTTT TRBJ1-1 TRBD1 TRBV10-3 few
CASSSSLGGDTQYF TGTGCCAGCAGTTCGTCGCTGGGTGGAGATACGCAGTATTTT TRBJ2-3 - TRBV12-3/TRBV12-4 -
CASSSDLLLDEQYF TGTGCCAGCAGCTCCGATCTTCTCCTGGACGAGCAGTACTTC TRBJ2-7 - TRBV5-4 many
CAWSVPGRANYGYTF TGTGCCTGGAGTGTCCCGGGCAGAGCTAACTATGGCTACACCTTC TRBJ1-2 - TRBV30 many
CAISESVLGELRNSPLHF TGTGCCATCAGTGAGTCTGTATTAGGGGAATTACGTAATTCACCCCTCCACTTT TRBJ1-6 - TRBV10-3 many
CASSLRWALQGKGYMGNQPQHF TGTGCCAGCAGTTTAAGATGGGCTCTACAGGGAAAGGGGTATATGGGCAATCAGCCCCAGCATTTT TRBJ1-5 - TRBV12-3/TRBV12-4 -
CSVELSPRRTEAFF TGCAGCGTTGAGCTAAGTCCTAGGCGCACTGAAGCTTTCTTT TRBJ1-1 - TRBV29-1 many
CASSLGQLNTGELFF TGTGCCAGCAGCTTGGGTCAGCTGAACACCGGGGAGCTGTTTTTT TRBJ2-2 - TRBV5-6 many
CASSVEARVETQYF TGTGCCAGCAGCGTAGAAGCCAGGGTAGAGACCCAGTACTTC TRBJ2-5 - TRBV9 many
CASSSSLNQPQHF TGTGCCAGCAGTAGCAGCCTCAATCAGCCCCAGCATTTT TRBJ1-5 - TRBV6-4 many
CASSLRLAGAGSTDTQYF TGCGCCAGCAGCTTACGACTAGCGGGGGCCGGGAGCACAGATACGCAGTATTTT TRBJ2-3 TRBD2 TRBV4-1 few
CASSLRTGRAAEAFF TGTGCCAGCAGCCTAAGGACAGGGCGGGCTGCTGAAGCTTTCTTT TRBJ1-1 TRBD1 TRBV5-6 -
CASTPVSGNTIYF TGTGCCAGTACGCCGGTCTCTGGAAACACCATATATTTT TRBJ1-3 - TRBV19 many
CASEGYIGEQYF TGTGCCAGCGAGGGTTATATCGGCGAGCAGTACTTC TRBJ2-7 - TRBV6-1 medium-sized
CASSLRLAGEQTYEQYF TGTGCCAGCAGTTTGAGGCTAGCGGGGGAACAGACCTACGAGCAGTACTTC TRBJ2-7 TRBD2 TRBV28 few
CSALTSGTYEQYF TGCAGTGCTTTGACTAGCGGGACCTACGAGCAGTACTTC TRBJ2-7 TRBD2 TRBV20-1 many
CASSLAGQGEKLFF TGTGCCAGCAGCTTGGCGGGACAGGGTGAAAAACTGTTTTTT TRBJ1-4 TRBD1 TRBV5-6 many
CASSSAGGPPTEAFF TGTGCCAGCAGTTCTGCAGGGGGTCCGCCCACTGAAGCTTTCTTT TRBJ1-1 TRBD1 TRBV5-4 many
CSARTPGGDSPLHF TGCAGTGCCAGGACCCCAGGGGGGGACTCACCCCTCCACTTT TRBJ1-6 TRBD1 TRBV20-1 many
CASSSPGARATFF TGTGCCAGCAGCTCACCCGGGGCCAGGGCAACTTTCTTT TRBJ1-1 - TRBV11-2 few
CAWVPHPTQGYTF TGTGCCTGGGTCCCTCACCCCACACAGGGTTACACCTTC TRBJ1-2 - TRBV30 few
CASSLPGAPLHF TGTGCCAGCAGTCTCCCGGGTGCACCCCTCCACTTT TRBJ1-6 - TRBV12-3/TRBV12-4 many
CASSLQAPDTIYF TGCGCCAGCAGCCTACAGGCCCCGGACACCATATATTTT TRBJ1-3 - TRBV4-1 few
CASSIHGQTEAFF TGTGCCAGCAGTATCCACGGACAGACTGAAGCTTTCTTT TRBJ1-1 - TRBV12-3/TRBV12-4 many
CSAREGLGPQHF TGCAGTGCTAGAGAGGGGTTAGGGCCCCAGCATTTT TRBJ1-5 - TRBV20-1 many
CSARDSGRTGELFF TGCAGTGCTAGAGATTCGGGACGAACCGGGGAGCTGTTTTTT TRBJ2-2 - TRBV20-1 many
CASSFDWGDEKLFF TGTGCCAGCAGCTTTGATTGGGGAGACGAAAAACTGTTTTTT TRBJ1-4 - TRBV7-9 -
CATSGPRDTFF TGTGCCACCAGCGGACCCCGGGACACTTTCTTT TRBJ1-1 - TRBV15 many
CASSQSGTPSGNTIYF TGTGCCAGCAGTCAATCCGGGACACCATCTGGAAACACCATATATTTT TRBJ1-3 - TRBV3-1 many
CASSLGDISSYEQYF TGCGCCAGCAGCTTGGGGGACATCTCCTCCTACGAGCAGTACTTC TRBJ2-7 - TRBV5-1 many
CASSIDLGRRTYNEQFF TGTGCCAGTAGTATAGATCTTGGGCGAAGGACCTACAATGAGCAGTTCTTC TRBJ2-1 - TRBV19 -
CASSLGRGPNYGYTF TGCGCCAGCAGCTTGGGCCGGGGCCCCAACTATGGCTACACCTTC TRBJ1-2 - TRBV5-1 many